The clone carrying this T cell receptor (beta chain) was counted a few times. The repertoire was sequenced with immunoSEQ multiplex PCR; TCRdb's copy has only in-frame clones and lacks some. The table records around 140,000 clones, roughly 91% of them present only once. These data come from a study of control samples from healthy donors and cancer patients. This sequence was found in a man over 45 with head and neck cancer. The source material was PBMCs.

CDR3 nucleotides: TGCAGCGTTCTATGGACAGGGTCTGACTCCTACAATGAGCAGTTCTTC. The encoded protein is CSVLWTGSDSYNEQFF. The rearrangement joins TRBV29-1 to TRBJ2-1; 8 nucleotides agree with TRBD1. Germline V CDR1 and CDR2: SQVTM, ANQGSEA. The CDR3 extends over 16 amino acids. The V and J ends lost 5 bases and 0 bases, in that order; junction bases with no gene match: 9.